One and the same sample provided the 20 T cell receptor beta chains below, sequenced in a study of blood T cell repertoires in COVID-19. TCRdb keeps only in-frame clones here, not all; method: immunoSEQ multiplex PCR. This table has a few hundred thousand clones, about 88% appearing once. Sequencing input: PBMCs or T cells enriched from blood (not recorded which). The source is a woman aged 18-30 years who had been exposed to COVID-19.

The chain combines TRBV7-3 with TRBJ2-7; 9 bases map to TRBD1. The J segment lost 6 bases and the V segment lost 5 bases, leaving 5 bases of the junction unmatched. CDR1 is SGHTA, CDR2 FQGTGA, per germline. The CDR3 contains 13 residues. The CDR3 sequence is CASSRDRESEQYF. The CDR3 DNA reads TGTGCCAGCAGCCGGGACAGGGAGAGCGAGCAGTACTTC.

This CDR3 is CATSVGGGGQETQYF. The CDR3 nucleotides are TGTGCCACCAGTGTTGGCGGGGGGGGCCAAGAGACCCAGTACTTC. The rearrangement uses TRBV24-1 and TRBJ2-5; 9 bases match TRBD2. The CDR3 is made up of 15 amino acids. Germline assignment: CDR1 KGHDR and CDR2 SFDVKD. V gave up 5 bases and J gave up 1 base; unmatched junction bases: 4.

The rearrangement links TRBV6-6 to TRBJ2-7; D ambiguous. The CDR3 consists of 16 residues. Germline V lookup: CDR1 MNHNY, CDR2 SVGAGI (reference sequence). The ends were cut back, 0 bases at V and 0 bases at J, with 12 bases in the middle. The CDR3 nucleotides read TGTGCCAGCAGTTACTCGGATCCGGCAGGCTCCTACGAGCAGTACTTC. Its translation is CASSYSDPAGSYEQYF.

The chain links TRBV10-2 to TRBJ2-7; D perhaps matches TRBD1 (5 bases). The CDR3 runs to 12 residues. V lost 7 bases and J lost 7, with 14 bases in between. Germline V gene lookup returns CDR1 WSHSY and CDR2 SAAADI. The CDR3 loop reads CASTIRAAEQYF. Written as DNA, the CDR3 is TGCGCCAGCACCATCAGGGCCGCGGAGCAGTACTTC.

This clone was detected ten times or more. The V gene is TRBV6-5, the J gene TRBJ1-1, with D perhaps TRBD1 (5 bases). V was shortened by 0 bases and J by 5 bases, with 10 bases between the two germline ends. Germline V gene sequence: CDR1 MNHEY, CDR2 SVGAGI. CDR3 length equals 14 residues. The CDR3 here is CASSYSLQATEAFF. DNA of the CDR3: TGTGCCAGCAGTTACTCATTACAGGCTACTGAAGCTTTCTTT.

This chain joins TRBV5-1 and TRBJ2-7; the D is unclear. Trimming shortened V by 3 bases and J by 2 bases, and 9 bases separated the two germline ends. Germline V gives CDR1 SGHRS, CDR2 YFSETQ. The CDR3 sequence is 13 residues long. CDR3 sequence (DNA): TGCGCCAGCAGCTCAACGTACACCTACGAGCAGTACTTC. Its translation: CASSSTYTYEQYF. Together with reference TRBV5-1 and TRBJ2-7, the CDR3 gives the full variable domain: KAGVTQTPRYLIKTRGQQVTLSCSPISGHRSVSWYQQTPGQGLQFLFEYFSETQRNKGNFPGRFSGRQFSNSRSEMNVSTLELGDSALYLCASSSTYTYEQYFGPGTRLTVT.

This clone has only one observation. The chain has TRBV27 and TRBJ2-6, with unresolved D. Germline CDR1 is MNHEY and CDR2 is SMNVEV (reference sequence). CDR3 length: 12 residues. V was cut by 8 bases and J by 2 bases, with 4 bases left in between. CDR3 sequence: CASGPGANVLTF. The DNA for the CDR3 is TGTGCCAGCGGCCCTGGGGCCAACGTCCTGACTTTC.

The chain combines TRBV27 with TRBJ2-7; TRBD2 matches at 11 bases. CDR3 size: 18 residues. The V and J ends lost 5 bases and 2 bases, in that order; junction bases with no gene match: 14. The germline V gene encodes CDR1 MNHEY and CDR2 SMNVEV (reference sequence). CDR3 in DNA: TGTGCCAGCAGTCCCCCTTCCCTAGCGGGAGGTTCCGCCTACGAGCAGTACTTC. Translated: CASSPPSLAGGSAYEQYF.

The chain employs TRBV7-2 and TRBJ2-1, with 8 bases fitting TRBD2. The CDR3 is made up of 14 amino acids. Germline V gives CDR1 SGHTA, CDR2 FQGNSA. V lost 1 base, J lost 8 bases, and 4 bases stayed unmatched. CDR3 sequence (DNA): TGTGCCAGCAGCTTAGGGGGGACTAGTTATGAGCAGTTCTTC. It specifies CASSLGGTSYEQFF.

The chain couples TRBV9 to TRBJ2-7; TRBD2 matches 9 bases. The CDR3 contains 16 residues. The germline V gene has CDR1 SGDLS and CDR2 YYNGEE. Unmatched junction bases numbered 5, after V lost 1 base and J lost 0 bases. CDR3 coding DNA: TGTGCCAGCAGCGTACGCGAGCGGGGGGACTCCTACGAGCAGTACTTC. Its translation: CASSVRERGDSYEQYF.

V is TRBV6-1 and J is TRBJ1-5; D gene uncertain. Germline-derived CDR1 and CDR2 are MNHNS and SASEGT. V was cut by 3 bases and J by 1 base, with 4 bases left in between. CDR3 length: 13 residues. In DNA form, the CDR3 reads TGTGCCAGCAGTGAGGGCAGCAATCAGCCCCAGCATTTT. Translation gives CASSEGSNQPQHF.

In nucleotides, the CDR3 is TGTGCCAGCAGTTACCCTCTGGGCAGGGGTGGTGAAGCTTTCTTT. As protein: CASSYPLGRGGEAFF. The rearrangement joins TRBV28 to TRBJ1-1; D possibly corresponds to TRBD1 (6 bases). Germline CDR1 and CDR2: MDHEN and SYDVKM. V gave up 4 bases and J gave up 7 bases, with 19 bases separating them. The CDR3 has 15 residues. Based on the CDR3 plus reference TRBV28 and TRBJ1-1, the full variable domain is DVKVTQSSRYLVKRTGEKVFLECVQDMDHENMFWYRQDPGLGLRLIYFSYDVKMKEKGDIPEGYSVSREKKERFSLILESASTNQTSMYLCASSYPLGRGGEAFFGQGTRLTVV.

The chain is built from TRBV5-4 and TRBJ2-7; D not resolved. The CDR3 extends over 15 amino acids. Looked up from germline, CDR1 is SGHNT and CDR2 is YYREEE (reference sequence). V gave up 2 bases and J gave up 0 bases, with 12 bases separating them. CDR3 sequence (DNA): TGTGCCAGCAGCTTCGGATTTCCTAGCTCCTACGAGCAGTACTTC. Protein: CASSFGFPSSYEQYF. The variable domain in full, with the rest retrieved from reference TRBV5-4 and TRBJ2-7, is ETGVTQSPTHLIKTRGQQVTLRCSSQSGHNTVSWYQQALGQGPQFIFQYYREEENGRGNFPPRFSGLQFPNYSSELNVNALELDDSALYLCASSFGFPSSYEQYFGPGTRLTVT.

The count of this clone is one. The chain joins TRBV6-5 to TRBJ1-5; D remains ambiguous. Germline V gene sequence: CDR1 MNHEY, CDR2 SVGAGI. The V end was cut by 6 bases, the J end by 4 bases, with 13 bases between. The CDR3 sequence is 14 residues long. CDR3 bases: TGTGCCAGCAGGAGGGTAACGGGGAATCAGCCCCAGCATTTT. It translates to CASRRVTGNQPQHF.

The sample holds one count of this clone. The rearrangement joins TRBV7-8 to TRBJ1-1; 9 nucleotides match TRBD1. From germline, CDR1 is SGHVS and CDR2 FQNEAQ. CDR3 length: 15 amino acids. The junction had 11 bases not matched to a gene; V was cut back by 5 bases and J by 7 bases. The CDR3 bases are TGTGCCAGCAGCAAACCCACAGGGGGCGAGGGTGAAGCTTTCTTT. Residues: CASSKPTGGEGEAFF.

The chain uses TRBV15 and TRBJ1-6; no reliable D call. Per germline, CDR1 LNHNV and CDR2 YYDKDF (reference sequence). The CDR3 consists of 12 residues. The germline V and J ends were trimmed by 5 bases and 9 bases, with 8 bases remaining between them. CDR3 sequence: CATSEVPSPLHF. The CDR3, as DNA: TGTGCCACCAGCGAGGTGCCTTCACCCCTCCACTTT.

The chain links TRBV5-6 to TRBJ2-2, with D possibly matching TRBD2 (5 bases). The CDR3 has 15 amino acids. V was pared by 4 bases and J by 6 bases, with 16 bases between. In germline, CDR1 is SGHDT, CDR2 YYEEEE. DNA for the CDR3: TGTGCCAGCAGCCCATACCGGGGTTCCGCCGGGGAGCTGTTTTTT. It specifies CASSPYRGSAGELFF. Full variable domain (remainder filled in from reference TRBV5-6 and TRBJ2-2): DAGVTQSPTHLIKTRGQQVTLRCSPKSGHDTVSWYQQALGQGPQFIFQYYEEEERQRGNFPDRFSGHQFPNYSSELNVNALLLGDSALYLCASSPYRGSAGELFFGEGSRLTVL.

The CDR3 region is CASSPAYWYRDPYNEQFF. The CDR3 DNA reads as TGTGCCAGCAGCCCAGCCTATTGGTACAGGGATCCCTACAATGAGCAGTTCTTC. The chain is built from TRBV11-2 and TRBJ2-1; D is perhaps TRBD1 (6 bases). V was shortened by 5 bases and J by 2 bases, with 22 bases between the two germline ends. Germline assignment: CDR1 SGHAT and CDR2 FQNNGV. This CDR3 has 18 residues. Filled out from reference TRBV11-2 and TRBJ2-1, the complete variable domain reads EAGVAQSPRYKIIEKRQSVAFWCNPISGHATLYWYQQILGQGPKLLIQFQNNGVVDDSQLPKDRFSAERLKGVDSTLKIQPAKLEDSAVYLCASSPAYWYRDPYNEQFFGPGTRLTVL.

This clone came up a few times. The chain combines TRBV7-9 with TRBJ2-7; a possible D gene is TRBD2 (7 bases). The germline V gene has CDR1 SEHNR and CDR2 FQNEAQ (reference sequence). CDR3 length: 12 amino acids. With 11 bases removed from V and 4 bases from J, the gap between germline ends came to 15 bases. CDR3 loop: CAGGAPGYEQYF. Here the CDR3 DNA reads TGTGCCGGGGGGGCTCCCGGGTACGAGCAGTACTTC.

V is TRBV10-3 and J is TRBJ2-7, with D perhaps matching TRBD1 (6 bases). The V end lost 8 bases, the J end lost 4 bases, and 21 bases lay between the germline ends. This CDR3 contains 15 residues. Germline assignment: CDR1 ENHRY and CDR2 SYGVKD. CDR3: CAILSGVAGAYEQYF. CDR3 DNA: TGTGCCATCTTGTCGGGCGTCGCAGGGGCATACGAGCAGTACTTC.